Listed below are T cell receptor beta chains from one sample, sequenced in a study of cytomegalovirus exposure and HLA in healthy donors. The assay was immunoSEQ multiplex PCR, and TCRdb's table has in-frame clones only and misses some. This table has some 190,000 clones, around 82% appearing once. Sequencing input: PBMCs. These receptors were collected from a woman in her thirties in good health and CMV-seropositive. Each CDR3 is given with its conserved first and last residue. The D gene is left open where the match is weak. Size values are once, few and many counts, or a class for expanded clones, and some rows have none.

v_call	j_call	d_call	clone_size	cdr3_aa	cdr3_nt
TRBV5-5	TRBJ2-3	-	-	CASSLWRTDTQYF	TGTGCCAGCAGCTTGTGGAGGACAGATACGCAGTATTTT
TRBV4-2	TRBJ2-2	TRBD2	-	CASSPYFSGTSGVNTGELFF	TGTGCCAGCAGCCCCTACTTCTCCGGGACTAGCGGGGTGAACACCGGGGAGCTGTTTTTT
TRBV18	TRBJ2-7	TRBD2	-	CASSPKRSGGSYEQYF	TGTGCCAGCTCACCTAAAAGATCGGGGGGCTCCTACGAGCAGTACTTC
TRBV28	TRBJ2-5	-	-	CASTRGAEETQYF	TGTGCCAGCACCAGGGGGGCTGAAGAGACCCAGTACTTC
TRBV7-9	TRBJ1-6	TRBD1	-	CASSPPAGGGNSPLHF	TGTGCCAGCAGCCCCCCCGCAGGGGGAGGTAATTCACCCCTCCACTTT
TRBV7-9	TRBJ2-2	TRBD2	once	CSSSSPWTSEAGELFF	TGTTCCAGCAGCTCACCCTGGACTAGCGAGGCCGGGGAGCTGTTTTTT
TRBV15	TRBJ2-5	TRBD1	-	CATSRGTRGETQYF	TGTGCCACCAGCAGAGGGACCAGGGGGGAGACCCAGTACTTC
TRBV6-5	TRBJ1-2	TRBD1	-	CASSPGTGGRYGYTF	TGTGCCAGCAGTCCCGGGACAGGGGGTCGCTATGGCTACACCTTC
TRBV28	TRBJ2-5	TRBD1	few	CASSSTGQGETQYF	TGTGCCAGCAGTTCCACTGGACAGGGGGAGACCCAGTACTTC
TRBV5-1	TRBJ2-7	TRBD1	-	CASSDKGQGDEQYF	TGCGCCAGCAGCGATAAAGGACAGGGGGACGAGCAGTACTTC
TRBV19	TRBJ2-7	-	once	CASSISENSYEQYF	TGTGCCAGTAGTATATCAGAAAACTCCTACGAGCAGTACTTC
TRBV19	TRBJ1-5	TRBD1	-	CASTRTGGNQPQHF	TGTGCCAGTACGAGGACAGGGGGCAATCAGCCCCAGCATTTT
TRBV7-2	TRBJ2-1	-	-	CASSFTGSSYNEQFF	TGTGCCAGCAGCTTTACCGGGAGCTCCTACAATGAGCAGTTCTTC
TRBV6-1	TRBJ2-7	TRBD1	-	CASSAWDRPYEQYF	TGTGCCAGCAGTGCTTGGGACAGACCCTACGAGCAGTACTTC
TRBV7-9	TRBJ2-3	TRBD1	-	CASSPTGLGTDTQYF	TGTGCCAGCAGCCCGACAGGGTTGGGCACAGATACGCAGTATTTT
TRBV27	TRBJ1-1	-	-	CASSVSGIAGTEAFF	TGTGCCAGCAGTGTCTCAGGGATAGCTGGCACTGAAGCTTTCTTT
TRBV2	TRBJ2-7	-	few	CASRVRTAAGYEQYF	TGTGCCAGCAGGGTACGGACGGCGGCGGGGTACGAGCAGTACTTC
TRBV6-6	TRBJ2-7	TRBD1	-	CASSSTGTGYEQYF	TGTGCCAGCAGTTCGACAGGGACGGGCTACGAGCAGTACTTC
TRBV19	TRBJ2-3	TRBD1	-	CASSITGATDTQYF	TGTGCCAGTAGTATTACAGGGGCAACAGATACGCAGTATTTT
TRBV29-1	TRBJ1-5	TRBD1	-	CSVEGQGAGQPQHF	TGCAGCGTGGAGGGACAGGGGGCAGGTCAGCCCCAGCATTTT
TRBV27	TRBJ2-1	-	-	CASSLSLAAGAYNEQFF	TGTGCCAGCAGTTTATCGCTCGCGGCGGGGGCATACAATGAGCAGTTCTTC
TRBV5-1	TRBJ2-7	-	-	CASSLGEAIYEQYF	TGCGCCAGCAGCTTGGGCGAGGCCATCTACGAGCAGTACTTC
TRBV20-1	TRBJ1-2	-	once	CSASSVYGYTF	TGCAGTGCTAGTAGCGTTTATGGCTACACCTTC
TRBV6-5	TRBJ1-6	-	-	CASSYSSGLLNSPLHF	TGTGCCAGCAGTTACTCGAGCGGACTGCTTAATTCACCCCTCCACTTT
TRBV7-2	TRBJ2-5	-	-	CASSTAGGETQYF	TGTGCCAGCAGTACTGCAGGGGGGGAGACCCAGTACTTC
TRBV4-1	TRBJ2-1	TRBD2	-	CASSQDGLAGEEQFF	TGCGCCAGCAGCCAAGATGGCCTAGCGGGGGAGGAGCAGTTCTTC
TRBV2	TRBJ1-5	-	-	CASSERQGGRGNQPQHF	TGTGCCAGCAGTGAACGGCAGGGAGGAAGAGGCAATCAGCCCCAGCATTTT
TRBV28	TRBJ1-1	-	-	CASRPSGGASTEAFF	TGTGCCAGCAGGCCGTCGGGGGGCGCCTCCACTGAAGCTTTCTTT
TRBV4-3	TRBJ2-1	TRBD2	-	CASSQDPAGGTNEQFF	TGCGCCAGCAGCCAAGATCCAGCGGGGGGAACCAATGAGCAGTTCTTC
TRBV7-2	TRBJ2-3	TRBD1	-	CASSLASRGTDTQYF	TGTGCCAGCAGCTTAGCTTCCAGGGGGACAGATACGCAGTATTTT
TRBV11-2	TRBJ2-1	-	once	CASSLSAGANEQFF	TGTGCCAGCAGCTTATCTGCGGGGGCTAATGAGCAGTTCTTC
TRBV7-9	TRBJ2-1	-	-	CASSATSRAVDEQFF	TGTGCCAGCAGCGCAACTAGCAGGGCAGTAGATGAGCAGTTCTTC
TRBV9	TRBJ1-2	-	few	CASSVGFGQTGYTF	TGTGCCAGCAGCGTAGGATTCGGACAGACTGGCTACACCTTC
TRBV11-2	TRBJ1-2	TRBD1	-	CASSPRPGQDNYGYTF	TGTGCCAGCAGCCCACGACCGGGACAGGACAACTATGGCTACACCTTC
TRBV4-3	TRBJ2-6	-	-	CASSGGFSGANVLTF	TGCGCCAGCAGCGGGGGGTTCTCTGGGGCCAACGTCCTGACTTTC
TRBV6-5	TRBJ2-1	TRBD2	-	CASRGSGGFNEQFF	TGTGCCAGCAGGGGTAGCGGGGGATTCAATGAGCAGTTCTTC
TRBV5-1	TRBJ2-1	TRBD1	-	CASSPWGDRETYSYNEQFF	TGCGCCAGCAGCCCTTGGGGGGACAGGGAAACTTACTCCTACAATGAGCAGTTCTTC
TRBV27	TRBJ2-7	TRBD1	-	CASSPRDRGSYEQYF	TGTGCCAGCTCCCCAAGGGACAGGGGCTCCTACGAGCAGTACTTC
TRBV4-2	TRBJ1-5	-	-	CASSQEGSSQPQHF	TGTGCCAGCAGCCAAGAAGGGAGCAGTCAGCCCCAGCATTTT
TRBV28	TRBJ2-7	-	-	CASSLGDNSYEQYF	TGTGCCAGCAGTTTAGGGGACAACTCCTACGAGCAGTACTTC
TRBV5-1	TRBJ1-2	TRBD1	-	CASSLDRGFDGYTF	TGCGCCAGCAGCTTGGACAGGGGTTTCGATGGCTACACCTTC
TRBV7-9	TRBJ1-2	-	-	CASSPLGGGANYGYTF	TGTGCCAGCAGCCCCCTCGGGGGGGGAGCTAACTATGGCTACACCTTC
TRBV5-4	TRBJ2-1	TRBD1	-	CASSLGTGNEQFF	TGTGCCAGCAGCTTGGGGACAGGGAATGAGCAGTTCTTC
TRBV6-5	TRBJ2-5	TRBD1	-	CASSKGTGVPGEQYF	TGTGCCAGCAGTAAAGGGACAGGGGTACCTGGAGAGCAGTACTTC
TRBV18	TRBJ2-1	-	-	CASSHSSPGSDTYNEQFF	TGTGCCAGCTCACACAGCTCCCCCGGGAGCGATACCTACAATGAGCAGTTCTTC
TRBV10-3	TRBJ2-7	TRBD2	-	CAISEGREGYEQYF	TGTGCCATCAGTGAGGGAAGGGAGGGCTACGAGCAGTACTTC
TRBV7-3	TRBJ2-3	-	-	CASSLRVASDTQYF	TGTGCCAGCAGCCTCAGGGTAGCCTCAGATACGCAGTATTTT
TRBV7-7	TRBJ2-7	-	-	CASSLGSGDTYEQYF	TGTGCCAGCAGCTTAGGATCAGGGGACACCTACGAGCAGTACTTC
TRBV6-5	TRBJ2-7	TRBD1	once	CASSRGRGLAYEQYF	TGTGCCAGCAGCCGCGGCAGGGGGCTGGCCTACGAGCAGTACTTC
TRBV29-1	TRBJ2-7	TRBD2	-	CSVEDRRGTYEQYF	TGCAGCGTTGAAGATCGGCGGGGGACCTACGAGCAGTACTTC
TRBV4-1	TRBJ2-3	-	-	CASSQGRGTDTQYF	TGCGCCAGCAGCCAAGGGAGGGGTACAGATACGCAGTATTTT
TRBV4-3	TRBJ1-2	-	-	CASSQDTWDNGYTF	TGCGCCAGCAGCCAAGATACCTGGGACAATGGCTACACCTTC
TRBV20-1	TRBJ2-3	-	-	CSAAVADTQYF	TGCAGTGCAGCGGTGGCAGATACGCAGTATTTT
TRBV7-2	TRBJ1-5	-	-	CASSLGGGGSWPQHF	TGTGCCAGCAGCTTAGGGGGGGGCGGGAGCTGGCCCCAGCATTTT
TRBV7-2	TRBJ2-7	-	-	CASSAVGQGRNYEQYF	TGTGCCAGCAGCGCCGTGGGGCAGGGGAGAAACTACGAGCAGTACTTC
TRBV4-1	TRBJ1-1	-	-	CASSLGADTEAFF	TGCGCCAGCAGTTTAGGGGCGGACACTGAGGCTTTCTTT
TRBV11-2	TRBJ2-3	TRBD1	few	CASSSGDRVRTDTQYF	TGTGCCAGCAGCTCCGGGGACAGGGTTCGCACAGATACGCAGTATTTT
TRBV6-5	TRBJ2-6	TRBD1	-	CASSEGTERHF	TGTGCCAGCAGTGAAGGGACAGAGCGTCACTTC
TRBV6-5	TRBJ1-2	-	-	CASYAGEKDYGYTF	TGTGCCAGCTATGCGGGGGAAAAAGACTATGGCTACACCTTC